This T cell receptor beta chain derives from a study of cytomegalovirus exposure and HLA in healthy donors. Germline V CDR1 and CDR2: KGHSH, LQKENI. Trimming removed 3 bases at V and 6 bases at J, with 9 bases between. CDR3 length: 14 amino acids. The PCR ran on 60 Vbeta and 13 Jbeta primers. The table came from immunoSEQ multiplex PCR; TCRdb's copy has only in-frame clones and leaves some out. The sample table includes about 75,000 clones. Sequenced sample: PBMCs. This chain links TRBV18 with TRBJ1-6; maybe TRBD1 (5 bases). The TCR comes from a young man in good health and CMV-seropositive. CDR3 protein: CASSPRDSNSPLHF. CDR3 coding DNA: TGTGCCAGCTCACCCCGTGACAGTAATTCACCCCTCCACTTT.